This T cell receptor (beta chain) was retrieved from a study of shared clonotypes between healthy human individuals. Profiling relied on immunoSEQ multiplex PCR, and the TCRdb table lists in-frame clones only, not all of them. This sample carries fewer than 1.8 million clones, roughly 98.5% of them seen once, and the ten largest clones take approximately 0.38%. Germline assignment: CDR1 SGHNT and CDR2 YYREEE (reference sequence). Trimming left V 4 bases short and J 4 bases short, with 21 bases between. The CDR3 is 17 residues long. The chain links TRBV5-4 to TRBJ1-3; D perhaps matches TRBD1 (5 bases). The origin of this receptor is a man younger than 45 in good health. Sequenced input: naive CD4+ T cells sorted from blood. The subset here: CD45RA+ positively selected. CDR3 in DNA: TGTGCCAGCAGCACCACAGGAGAAGCGACAATAGGAAACACCATATATTTT. Its protein is CASSTTGEATIGNTIYF.